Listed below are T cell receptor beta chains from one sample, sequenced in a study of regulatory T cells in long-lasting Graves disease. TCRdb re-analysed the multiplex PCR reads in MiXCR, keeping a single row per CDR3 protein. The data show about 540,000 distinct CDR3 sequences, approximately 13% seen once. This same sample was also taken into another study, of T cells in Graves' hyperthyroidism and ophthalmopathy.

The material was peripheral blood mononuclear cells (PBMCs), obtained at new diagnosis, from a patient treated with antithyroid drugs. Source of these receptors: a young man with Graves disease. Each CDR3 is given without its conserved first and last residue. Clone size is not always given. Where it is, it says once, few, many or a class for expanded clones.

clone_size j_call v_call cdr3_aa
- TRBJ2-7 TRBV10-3 AISDPPGGVGTYEQY
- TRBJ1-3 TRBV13 ASSSRGRRSGNTIY
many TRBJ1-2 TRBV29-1 SVGPGVVQGYT
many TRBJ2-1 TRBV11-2 ASSPAGGTVYNEQF
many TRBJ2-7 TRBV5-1 ASSSQTSYEQY
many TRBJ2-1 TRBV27 ASKLREGHYEQF
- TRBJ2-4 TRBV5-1 ASSLDVIQY
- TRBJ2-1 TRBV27 ASSLSLYNERF
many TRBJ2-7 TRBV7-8 ASSLAFRVSSSYEQY
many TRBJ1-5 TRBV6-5 ASSYSAGESNQPQH
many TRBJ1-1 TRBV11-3 ASSLVAGTEAF
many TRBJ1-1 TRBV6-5 ASSYAGWTEAF
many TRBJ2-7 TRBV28 ASSQWTSQY
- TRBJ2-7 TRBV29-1 SVEGRAGREQY
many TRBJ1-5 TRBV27 ASSLNPTYLQPQH
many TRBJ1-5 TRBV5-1 ASSLGAGGDQPQH
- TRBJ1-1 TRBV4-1 ASSPPGFSTEAF
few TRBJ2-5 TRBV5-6 ASRRDNQETQY
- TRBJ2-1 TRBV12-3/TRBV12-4 ASSDRGSYNEQF
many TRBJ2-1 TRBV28 ASNSGSGGGSYNEQF
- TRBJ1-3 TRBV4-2 ASSQGPGTTGAGENTIY
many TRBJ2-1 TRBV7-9 ASSRTGGENEQF
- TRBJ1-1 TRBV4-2 ASSPQGRTNTEAF
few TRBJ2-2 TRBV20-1 SARPREGRYTGELF
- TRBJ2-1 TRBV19 ASSLANADEQF
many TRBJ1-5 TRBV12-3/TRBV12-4 ASTDFAEPQH
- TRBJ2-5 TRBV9 ASSVRAGGSENQETQY
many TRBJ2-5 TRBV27 ASSLPGTSGRNQETQY
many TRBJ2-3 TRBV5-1 ASRVSADTQY
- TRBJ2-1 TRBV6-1 ASTHTRGQGSF
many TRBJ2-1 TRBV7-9 ASSRDTHRGF
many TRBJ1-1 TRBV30 AWSAQGNTEAF
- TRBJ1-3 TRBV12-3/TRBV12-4 ASSGAGTYTIY
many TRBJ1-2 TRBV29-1 SVERGGYGYT
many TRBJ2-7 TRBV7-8 ASSPKRTGAYEQY
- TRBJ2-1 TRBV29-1 SVKGSNEQF
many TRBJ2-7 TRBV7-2 ASSSSMYEQY
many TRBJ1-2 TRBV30 AWSEQGADGYT
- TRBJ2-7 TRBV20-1 SASIVSYEQY
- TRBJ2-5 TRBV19 ASSTRGLETQY
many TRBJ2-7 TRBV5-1 ASRQREPSYEQY
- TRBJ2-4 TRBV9 ASSIGGTPGNIQY
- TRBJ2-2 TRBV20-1 SAVPGQGNGELF
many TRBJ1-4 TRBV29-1 SAGGTNEKLF
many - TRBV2 ASSGTGGRKTQY
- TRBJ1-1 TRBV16 ASSQSPGGGPDTEAF
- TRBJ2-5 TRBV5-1 ASRTGSSEETQY
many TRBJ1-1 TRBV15 ATSRVSDEAF
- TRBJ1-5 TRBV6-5 ASSYSTNQPQH
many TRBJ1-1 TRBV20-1 SARPGRQGEAF
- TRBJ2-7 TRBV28 ASRGRIYEQY
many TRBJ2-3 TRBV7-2 ASSLALRGRGADTQY